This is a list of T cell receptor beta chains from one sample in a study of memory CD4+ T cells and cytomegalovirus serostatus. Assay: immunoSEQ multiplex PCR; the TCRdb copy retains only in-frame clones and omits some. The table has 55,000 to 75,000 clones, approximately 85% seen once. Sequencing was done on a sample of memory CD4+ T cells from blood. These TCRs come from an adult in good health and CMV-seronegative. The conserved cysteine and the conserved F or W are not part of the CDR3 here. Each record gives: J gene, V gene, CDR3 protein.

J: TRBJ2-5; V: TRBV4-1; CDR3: ASSQDPASGSRRVTQY
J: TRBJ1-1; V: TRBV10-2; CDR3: ASGRGGITEAF
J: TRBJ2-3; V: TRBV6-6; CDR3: ASSYNGGRSTDTQY
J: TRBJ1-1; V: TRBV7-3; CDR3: ASSLTPLSEAF
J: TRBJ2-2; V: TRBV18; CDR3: ASSPSNTGELF
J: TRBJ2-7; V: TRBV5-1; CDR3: ASSPGEREQY
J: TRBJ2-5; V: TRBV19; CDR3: ASSKGQGIQETQY
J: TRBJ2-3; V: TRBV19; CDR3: ASSRLAGDTQY
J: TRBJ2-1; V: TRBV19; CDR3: ASSIRVTLNEQF
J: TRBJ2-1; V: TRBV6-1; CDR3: ASKSHYAYNEQF
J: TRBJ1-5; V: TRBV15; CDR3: ATSGDRGTKPQH
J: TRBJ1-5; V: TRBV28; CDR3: ASSSPNRQESD
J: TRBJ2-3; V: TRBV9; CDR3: ASSVDSGRGTDTQY
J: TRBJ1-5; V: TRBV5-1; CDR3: ASSQDSRNQPQH
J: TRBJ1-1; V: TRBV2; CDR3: ASTVNRGDTEAF
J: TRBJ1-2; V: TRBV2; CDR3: ASRRTGGLRGYT
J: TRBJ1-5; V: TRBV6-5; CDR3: ASSSEGQGLIAQH
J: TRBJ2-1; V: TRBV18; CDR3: ASSPPSDRSGEQF
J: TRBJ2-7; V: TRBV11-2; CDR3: ASSLDGTDSYEQY
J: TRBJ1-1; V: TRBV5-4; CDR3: ASSLGANTEAF
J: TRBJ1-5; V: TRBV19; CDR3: ASSIPGRNQPQH
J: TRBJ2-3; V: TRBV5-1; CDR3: ASSSSGGLRTDTQC
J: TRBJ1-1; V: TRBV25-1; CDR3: ASSGLSRTEAF